The subject of this entry is one T cell receptor beta chain. Its antigen is undetermined. The sequencing template was cDNA reverse transcribed from extracted RNA. TCRdb keeps only in-frame clones here, not all; method: immunoSEQ multiplex PCR. The sample has 150,000 to 200,000 clones, roughly 66% seen once; the top ten hold approximately 1%. Trimming left V 0 bases short and J 6 bases short, with 11 bases between. The CDR3 has 14 residues. From germline, CDR1 is LNHNV and CDR2 YYDKDF (reference sequence). This entry is derived from a study of CD8+ T cells in alopecia areata. At the level of the study: The SALT score measured affected scalp surface percentage in treated patients.

Whole-study results and caveats: In scalp and blood, many expanded lesional clones persisted during tofacitinib. Normal-skin resident alphabeta T cells also appear among scalp sample sequences.

Treatment meaning: oral pan-JAK inhibitor, 5-10 mg twice daily. This sample comprised CD4+ T cells sorted from blood, obtained at week 24, from a patient treated with tofacitinib. This chain uses TRBV15 with TRBJ1-2, with D unclear. The source is a human donor with alopecia areata. CDR3 coding DNA: TGTGCCACCAGCAGAGATCGAGTAACAGATGGCTACACCTTC. It is translated as CATSRDRVTDGYTF.